This T cell receptor (beta chain) was obtained from a study of blood T cell repertoires in COVID-19. Across the study: Material from acute and convalescent COVID-19 was sourced from the United States, Italy and Spain. Sources were T cells, B-cell-depleted T cells, or PBMCs; the material itself was cDNA or gDNA.

The germline CDR1 and CDR2 sequences are KGHSH and LQKENI. V lost 0 bases and J lost 0, with 8 bases in between. This CDR3 has 15 residues. Authors' data handling: Scientists estimated how many nucleated cells there were by amplifying reference gene primers. Using immunoSEQ multiplex PCR, the repertoire was profiled, and TCRdb retains in-frame clones only, with some absent. From that table come the V and J calls and clone size; the DNA was used to work out D and trimming. The data contain 20,000 to 25,000 clones, around 90% of them singletons. The sample was peripheral blood. J is TRBJ1-1 and V is TRBV18; D not resolved. This TCR derives from a woman aged 70-85 years with active COVID-19. CDR3: CASSPPGGMNTEAFF. The CDR3 DNA sequence: TGTGCCAGCTCACCACCCGGAGGGATGAACACTGAAGCTTTCTTT.